A single sample is the source of the 17 T cell receptor beta chains below, sequenced in a study of T cells in Graves' hyperthyroidism and ophthalmopathy. The CDR3 regions of TCR beta were amplified from RNA transcripts. Initially, a first-round RT-PCR of the TCR CDR3 employed the HTBI primer set. TCRdb used MiXCR to reprocess the multiplex PCR reads, holding one entry per CDR3 protein. The sample has more than 150,000 distinct CDR3 sequences, more than 15% seen once. Sequenced material: blood. Source of these receptors: a woman aged 45-65 years with Graves' hyperthyroidism.

The sample holds a few counts of this clonotype. V is TRBV5-1 and J is TRBJ2-5; tentative D call: TRBD1 (5 bases). V lost 3 bases and J 5 bases, leaving 23 bases between the germline ends. Germline assignment: CDR1 SGHRS and CDR2 YFSETQ. The CDR3 spans 17 residues. The CDR3 loop reads CASSSPRAQITGETQYF. Written as DNA, the CDR3 is TGCGCCAGCAGCTCTCCCAGGGCCCAAATTACTGGGGAGACCCAGTACTTC.

This sequence joins TRBV6-1 and TRBJ2-3; no firm D call. Trimming took 8 bases from V and 8 from J, leaving 14 bases between them. CDR1 and CDR2 (germline): MNHNS, SASEGT. The CDR3 totals 12 residues. The CDR3 sequence: CASRRPAGTQYF. CDR3 in DNA: TGTGCCAGCCGACGACCTGCCGGTACGCAGTATTTT.

Only a few counts were recorded for this clonotype. This chain links TRBV18 with TRBJ2-5, with D possibly being TRBD1 (5 bases). The CDR3 sequence is 15 residues long. V lost 2 bases and J 1 base, leaving 11 bases between the germline ends. From germline, CDR1 is KGHSH and CDR2 LQKENI. This CDR3 is CASSPARQTQETQYF. CDR3 DNA: TGTGCCAGCTCACCAGCCCGACAGACCCAAGAGACCCAGTACTTC.

This clonotype was picked up many times. The CDR3, as DNA: TGTGCCAGCAGTGAACACATCCTCTACGAGCAGTACTTC. Amino acids: CASSEHILYEQYF. This chain joins TRBV6-1 and TRBJ2-7; no clear D. V lost 2 bases and J lost 3, with 8 bases in between. Germline loops: CDR1 MNHNS, CDR2 SASEGT. The CDR3 loop spans 13 amino acids.

This clonotype was counted ten times or more. The chain has TRBV6-6 and TRBJ1-5, with unresolved D. The CDR3 sequence is 18 residues long. Germline lookup yields CDR1 MNHNY and CDR2 SVGAGI (reference sequence). The V gene lost 0 bases and the J gene lost 0 bases, with 15 bases spanning the gap. The CDR3 DNA follows: TGTGCCAGCAGTTACTCGAGTACGGGGAAGGGTAGCAATCAGCCCCAGCATTTT. This encodes CASSYSSTGKGSNQPQHF.

The table lists this clonotype with many counts. This chain joins TRBV29-1 and TRBJ2-5; no clear D gene. The V gene lost 4 bases and the J gene lost 2 bases, with 8 bases spanning the gap. There are 12 residues in the CDR3. Germline loops: CDR1 SQVTM, CDR2 ANQGSEA. Written as DNA, the CDR3 is TGCAGCGTTGGTGTCATACAAGAGACCCAGTACTTC. Protein product: CSVGVIQETQYF.

This clonotype showed up just a few times. The chain carries TRBV4-1 and TRBJ1-2; a weak D match, TRBD1 (5 bases). The germline gives CDR1 MGHRA, CDR2 YSYEKL. The V end lost 4 bases, the J end lost 4 bases, and 13 bases lay between the germline ends. There are 14 residues in the CDR3. This CDR3 reads CASSREGLLYGYTF. For the CDR3, the DNA is TGCGCCAGCAGCCGCGAGGGACTCCTCTATGGCTACACCTTC.

This clonotype was counted between two and nine times. The V call is TRBV20-1, the J call TRBJ2-1; TRBD2 aligns across 7 bases. CDR1 and CDR2 (germline): DFQATT, SNEGSKA (reference sequence). J was trimmed by 7 bases and V by 5 bases; bases with no gene match: 5. CDR3 length: 12 residues. CDR3: CSAPAGGNEQFF. DNA for the CDR3: TGCAGTGCTCCCGCCGGGGGGAATGAGCAGTTCTTC.

This clonotype was seen at least ten times. The J gene is TRBJ2-5, the V gene TRBV29-1; D perhaps matches TRBD1 (7 bases). Germline V lookup: CDR1 SQVTM, CDR2 ANQGSEA. The germline V and J ends were trimmed by 7 bases and 4 bases, with 22 bases remaining between them. CDR3 length: 15 residues. DNA of the CDR3: TGCAGCGCTCGACCGACAGGGAGGATTGCAGAGACCCAGTACTTC. It is translated as CSARPTGRIAETQYF.

To note about this clonotype: The junction differs from germline at one of its ends, possibly a read error. The V and J genes are TRBV20-1 and TRBJ2-7; 12 bases match TRBD2. The germline V gene encodes CDR1 DFQATT and CDR2 SNEGSKA (reference sequence). The CDR3 is 15 amino acids. CDR3 bases: TGCAGTGATAGAGATCCAGGGACTAGCGGGTACGAGCAGTACTTC. This encodes CSDRDPGTSGYEQYF.

This clonotype was recorded at least ten times. The rearrangement joins TRBV18 to TRBJ2-3; no clear D gene. The CDR3 totals 15 residues. V lost 1 base and J 2 bases, leaving 10 bases between the germline ends. Per the germline V gene, CDR1 is KGHSH and CDR2 is LQKENI. CDR3 nucleotides: TGTGCCAGCTCACCACAGGGTGCTACCACAGATACGCAGTATTTT. Translating gives CASSPQGATTDTQYF.

This clonotype was observed a handful of times. A single base separates this from a much larger clone, so it may be a read error. The CDR3 nucleotides read TGTGCCAGCAGCTTATTGGACAGCAACAATGGGCAGTTCTTC. Translated, it gives CASSLLDSNNGQFF. V and J are TRBV7-9 and TRBJ2-1, with D possibly matching TRBD1 (6 bases). In germline, CDR1 is SEHNR, CDR2 FQNEAQ (reference sequence). The CDR3 extends over 14 amino acids.

This clonotype was seen repeatedly, ten times or more. The chain carries TRBV28 and TRBJ2-1, with TRBD1 as a possible D gene (6 bases). Looked up from germline, CDR1 is MDHEN and CDR2 is SYDVKM. The V and J ends lost 4 bases and 0 bases respectively, with 10 bases between them. The CDR3 consists of 15 residues. CDR3 amino acids: CASSSGVPSYNEQFF. CDR3 nucleotides: TGTGCCAGCAGTTCAGGGGTCCCCTCCTACAATGAGCAGTTCTTC.

V gene TRBV4-2 combines with J gene TRBJ2-4; 8 bases are a match to TRBD2. From germline, CDR1 is LGHNA and CDR2 YNFKEQ. This CDR3 spans 16 amino acids. After removal of 0 bases from V and 5 bases from J, the junction contained 6 bases not matched to a gene. CDR3: CASSQDPLAGENIQYF. CDR3 bases: TGTGCCAGCAGCCAAGATCCTCTAGCGGGTGAAAACATTCAGTACTTC.

This clonotype was counted only a few times. The CDR3 DNA sequence: TGCGCCAGCAGCCAAGATCTTCGGGGCGCGACCTATGGCTACACCTTC. It is translated as CASSQDLRGATYGYTF. This chain joins TRBV4-3 and TRBJ1-2; possible D gene TRBD1, 5 bases. The V end was cut by 0 bases, the J end by 4 bases, with 15 bases between. The germline V gene encodes CDR1 LGHNA and CDR2 YSLEER. The CDR3 runs to 16 residues.

This clonotype was observed at least ten times. CDR3 sequence reads: CASRFRGTNTEAFF. For the CDR3, the DNA is TGTGCCAGCAGGTTCCGGGGAACGAACACTGAAGCTTTCTTT. The gene calls are TRBV7-9 and TRBJ1-1, with D unresolved. This CDR3 comprises 14 residues. CDR1 is SEHNR and CDR2 is FQNEAQ in the germline V gene (reference sequence). Deletions cut 6 bases from V and 1 base from J, with 12 bases between.

This clonotype was seen repeatedly, ten times or more. The V and J genes are TRBV6-1 and TRBJ1-5; tentative D call: TRBD1 (5 bases). V was trimmed by 0 bases and J by 4 bases, leaving 10 bases between them. This CDR3 contains 15 residues. In germline, CDR1 is MNHNS, CDR2 SASEGT. The chain's CDR3 is CASSEAGARNQPQHF. The CDR3 DNA sequence: TGTGCCAGCAGTGAAGCTGGGGCGCGGAATCAGCCCCAGCATTTT.